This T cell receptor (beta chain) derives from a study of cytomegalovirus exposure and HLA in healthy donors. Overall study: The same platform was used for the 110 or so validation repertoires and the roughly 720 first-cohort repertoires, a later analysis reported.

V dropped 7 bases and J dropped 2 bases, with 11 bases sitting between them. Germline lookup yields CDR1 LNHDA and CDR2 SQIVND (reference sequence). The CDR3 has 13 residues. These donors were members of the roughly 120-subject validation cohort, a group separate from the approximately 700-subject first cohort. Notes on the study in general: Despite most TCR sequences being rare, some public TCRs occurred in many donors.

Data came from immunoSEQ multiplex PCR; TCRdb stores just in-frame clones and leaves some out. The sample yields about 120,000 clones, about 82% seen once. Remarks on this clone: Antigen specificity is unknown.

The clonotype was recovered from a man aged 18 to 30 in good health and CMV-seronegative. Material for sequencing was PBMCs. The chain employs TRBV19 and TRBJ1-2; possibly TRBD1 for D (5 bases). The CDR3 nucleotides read TGTGCCAGTACCCTCGACAGCAACTATGGCTACACCTTC. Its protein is CASTLDSNYGYTF.